These 17 T cell receptor beta chains came from one sample sequenced in a study of neurological immune-mediated disorders. A single record per CDR3 protein comes from TCRdb applying MiXCR to the 5' RACE reads. The sample lists tens of thousands of distinct CDR3 sequences, around 3.6% seen once, with about 3% in the top ten. The sequenced material came from PBMCs. The receptors come from a woman in her twenties or thirties with multiple sclerosis.

This clonotype occurred many times. Germline and junction disagree at one end, which may indicate a read error. The chain couples TRBV7-7 to TRBJ2-2, with 13 bases identical to TRBD2. The germline gives CDR1 SSHAT, CDR2 FNYEAQ (reference sequence). CDR3 size: 16 residues. The CDR3 region is CASSPGLAGSGGELFF. CDR3 coding DNA: TGTGCTAGCAGCCCGGGACTAGCGGGATCGGGCGGGGAGCTGTTTTTT. Full variable domain (remainder filled in from reference TRBV7-7 and TRBJ2-2): GAGVSQSPRYKVTKRGQDVTLRCDPISSHATLYWYQQALGQGPEFLTYFNYEAQPDKSGLPSDRFSAERPEGSISTLTIQRTEQRDSAMYRCASSPGLAGSGGELFFGEGSRLTVL.

This clonotype was seen many times. This chain links TRBV6-2 or TRBV6-3 with TRBJ2-1; a possible D gene is TRBD2 (5 bases). V was cut by 5 bases and J by 6 bases, with 8 bases left in between. The CDR3 has 12 residues. The germline gives CDR1 MNHEY, CDR2 SVGEGT. The CDR3 DNA is TGTGCCAGCAGTGTGCGGGCCAATGAGCAGTTCTTC. Encoded protein: CASSVRANEQFF.

This clonotype was observed a few times. The chain couples TRBV18 to TRBJ1-1; 9 bases fit TRBD1. V was pared by 3 bases and J by 4 bases, with 0 bases of the junction left unmatched. The CDR3 is 13 residues long. CDR1 is KGHSH and CDR2 is LQKENI in the germline V gene. The CDR3 coding sequence is TGTGCCAGCTCACCGGACAGGGGCACTGAAGCTTTCTTT. Protein: CASSPDRGTEAFF.

The rearrangement uses TRBV5-1 and TRBJ1-1, with 7 nucleotides matching TRBD1. Germline V gives CDR1 SGHRS, CDR2 YFSETQ. Trimming cost V 1 base and J 6 bases; bases outside gene matches: 6. The CDR3 has 14 amino acids. The chain's CDR3 is CASSLSGGLAEAFF. In DNA, the CDR3 is TGCGCCAGCAGCTTGTCAGGGGGGCTGGCTGAAGCTTTCTTT.

This clonotype was picked up a small number of times. V usage is TRBV15 and J usage is TRBJ2-7; TRBD2 agrees at 8 bases. The length of the CDR3 is 14 residues. Per the germline V gene, CDR1 is LNHNV and CDR2 is YYDKDF (reference sequence). With V trimmed by 4 bases and J by 2 bases, 4 bases remained unmatched. The DNA of the CDR3 is TGTGCCACCAGCATCGGGGGGGGGGCCTACGAGCAGTACTTC. Its protein product is CATSIGGGAYEQYF.

The chain has TRBV5-5 and TRBJ2-4; D is unresolved. The CDR3 totals 14 residues. Germline CDR1 is SGHKS and CDR2 is YYEKEE (reference sequence). V lost 6 bases and J 7 bases, leaving 17 bases between the germline ends. The CDR3 DNA is TGTGCCAGCAACAAACACCCCCAGGCTAACATTCAGTACTTC. Protein product: CASNKHPQANIQYF. The whole variable domain, remainder taken from reference TRBV5-5 and TRBJ2-4, is DAGVTQSPTHLIKTRGQQVTLRCSPISGHKSVSWYQQVLGQGPQFIFQYYEKEERGRGNFPDRFSARQFPNYSSELNVNALLLGDSALYLCASNKHPQANIQYFGAGTRLSVL.

This clonotype was observed at least ten times. This chain uses TRBV12-3 or TRBV12-4 with TRBJ2-3; maybe TRBD2 (5 bases). Trimming stripped 6 bases from V and 3 bases from J, with 16 bases between. The CDR3 spans 15 residues. The DNA for the CDR3 is TGTGCCAGCAGCCGATTGGAGGTAGGGACAGATACGCAGTATTTT. Residues: CASSRLEVGTDTQYF.

This clonotype was found many times. This rearrangement joins TRBV3-1 to TRBJ1-1; possibly TRBD1 for D (5 bases). CDR3 length: 14 residues. Looked up from germline, CDR1 is LGHDT and CDR2 is YNNKEL (reference sequence). Trimming removed 4 bases at V and 1 base at J, with 10 bases between. The CDR3 is CASSRLGENTEAFF. The CDR3 bases are TGTGCCAGCAGCCGGCTAGGGGAGAACACTGAAGCTTTCTTT.

This clonotype was recorded at least ten times. The CDR3 DNA reads TGCAGTGCTAGTAGTGGGCGAAACACCGGGGAGCTGTTTTTT. This encodes CSASSGRNTGELFF. J is TRBJ2-2 and V is TRBV20-1; no clear D. The ends were cut back, 3 bases at V and 2 bases at J, with 10 bases in the middle. The CDR3 contains 14 residues. CDR1 and CDR2 (germline): DFQATT, SNEGSKA (reference sequence).

This clonotype appeared many times. J is TRBJ2-7 and V is TRBV5-1; D may correspond to TRBD1 or TRBD2 (6 bases each). V lost 1 base, J lost 5 bases, and 13 bases lay in between. The CDR3 length is 14 residues. Germline-derived CDR1 and CDR2 are SGHRS and YFSETQ. The CDR3 DNA is TGCGCCAGCAGCTTGAGGGGGGCTCTCAACGAGCAGTACTTC. It encodes CASSLRGALNEQYF.

This clonotype was counted at least ten times. CDR3 amino acids: CASSPGGTPNTEAFF. CDR3 nucleotide sequence: TGTGCCAGCAGCCCGGGGGGGACACCGAACACTGAAGCTTTCTTT. The chain uses TRBV11-3 and TRBJ1-1, with TRBD1 as a possible D gene (6 bases). The CDR3 has 15 amino acids. V gave up 5 bases and J gave up 1 base, with 14 bases separating them. The germline gives CDR1 SGHNT, CDR2 YENEEA.

This clonotype was seen repeatedly, ten times or more. The V gene is TRBV16, the J gene TRBJ2-7, with D maybe TRBD1 (5 bases). Germline V CDR1 and CDR2: KGHSY, FQNENV. V was shortened by 2 bases and J by 0 bases, with 8 bases between the two germline ends. The CDR3 has 14 residues. CDR3 DNA: TGTGCCAGCAGCCAAGTTGACAGCTCCTACGAGCAGTACTTC. This translates into CASSQVDSSYEQYF.

This clonotype was recorded at least ten times. The rearrangement joins TRBV4-1 to TRBJ2-7; 9 bases align to TRBD1. Germline values: CDR1 MGHRA, CDR2 YSYEKL. V dropped 1 base and J dropped 5; count of bases not matched to a gene: 3. The CDR3 sequence is 14 residues long. CDR3 coding DNA: TGCGCCAGCAGCCAAGTACAGGGGGCGAACGAGCAGTACTTC. Its translation: CASSQVQGANEQYF.

Only a few counts were recorded for this clonotype. Since a much larger clone is just one base distant, this may be a read error. This sequence joins TRBV2 and TRBJ2-2; D not resolved. This CDR3 is built from 14 residues. The germline V and J ends were trimmed by 0 bases and 8 bases, with 10 bases remaining between them. Germline V gene lookup returns CDR1 SNHLY and CDR2 FYNNEI. The CDR3, as DNA: TGTGCCAGCAGTGAAGCGCTTACCGGAGGGGAGCTGTTTTTT. This translates into CASSEALTGGELFF. Combining the CDR3 with reference TRBV2 and TRBJ2-2 gives the whole variable domain EPEVTQTPSHQVTQMGQEVILRCVPISNHLYFYWYRQILGQKVEFLVSFYNNEISEKSEIFDDQFSVERPDGSNFTLKIRSTKLEDSAMYFCASSEALTGGELFFGEGSRLTVL.

This clonotype was observed at least ten times. The chain employs TRBV20-1 and TRBJ1-3, with D possibly TRBD1 on 6 matching bases. Germline loops: CDR1 DFQATT, CDR2 SNEGSKA (reference sequence). The ends were cut back, 3 bases at V and 0 bases at J, with 18 bases in the middle. CDR3 length: 17 residues. DNA of the CDR3: TGCAGTGCTAGGGGGTTAGACAGGCCCTTCTCTGGAAACACCATATATTTT. Amino acids: CSARGLDRPFSGNTIYF.

Ten or more counts support this clonotype. The gene calls are TRBV7-8 and TRBJ2-1; unclear D gene. The CDR3 runs 12 residues. V gave up 4 bases and J gave up 4 bases, with 5 bases separating them. Germline values: CDR1 SGHVS, CDR2 FQNEAQ. The CDR3 is CASSSRYNEQFF. CDR3 nucleotides: TGTGCCAGCAGCTCAAGGTACAATGAGCAGTTCTTC.

V usage is TRBV7-2 and J usage is TRBJ1-1; D remains unclear. There are 13 residues in the CDR3. V was cut by 3 bases and J by 1 base, with 6 bases left in between. Germline CDR1 is SGHTA and CDR2 is FQGNSA. The CDR3 DNA is TGTGCCAGCAGCTTGGTCCAGAACACTGAAGCTTTCTTT. Protein sequence: CASSLVQNTEAFF. The variable domain in full, with the rest retrieved from reference TRBV7-2 and TRBJ1-1, is GAGVSQSPSNKVTEKGKDVELRCDPISGHTALYWYRQSLGQGLEFLIYFQGNSAPDKSGLPSDRFSAERTGGSVSTLTIQRTQQEDSAVYLCASSLVQNTEAFFGQGTRLTVV.